One T cell receptor (beta chain) is described in this entry. The method was immunoSEQ multiplex PCR; TCRdb's version includes in-frame clones alone and lacks a portion of them. The table has roughly 100,000 clones, approximately 90% seen once. These data come from a study of control samples from healthy donors and cancer patients. Germline CDR1 reads SEHNR; CDR2 reads FQNEAQ (reference sequence). V dropped 3 bases and J dropped 4 bases, with 10 bases sitting between them. This CDR3 is built from 13 residues. The source is a woman in her forties or fifties in good health. This chain joins TRBV7-9 and TRBJ2-7, with no clear D. Sequencing used blood. The CDR3 DNA reads TGTGCCAGCAGCTTGATGGGCCGATACGAGCAGTACTTC. It encodes CASSLMGRYEQYF.